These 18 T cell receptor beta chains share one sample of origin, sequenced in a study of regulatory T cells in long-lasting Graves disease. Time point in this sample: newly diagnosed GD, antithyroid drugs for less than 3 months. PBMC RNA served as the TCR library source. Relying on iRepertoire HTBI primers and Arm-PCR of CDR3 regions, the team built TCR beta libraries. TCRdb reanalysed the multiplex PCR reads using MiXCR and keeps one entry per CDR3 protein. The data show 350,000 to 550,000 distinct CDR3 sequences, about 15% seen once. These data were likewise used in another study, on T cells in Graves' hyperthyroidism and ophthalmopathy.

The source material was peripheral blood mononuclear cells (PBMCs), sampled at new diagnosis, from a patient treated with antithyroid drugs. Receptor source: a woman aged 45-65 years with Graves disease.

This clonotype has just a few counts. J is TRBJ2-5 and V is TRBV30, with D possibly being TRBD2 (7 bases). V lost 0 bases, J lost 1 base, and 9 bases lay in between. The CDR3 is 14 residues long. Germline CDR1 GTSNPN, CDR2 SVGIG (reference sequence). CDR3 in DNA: TGTGCCTGGAGTGTTGGGGGGGCCCAAGAGACCCAGTACTTC. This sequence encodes CAWSVGGAQETQYF.

The CDR3 nucleotides are TGTGCCAGCAGCCAACTGGACAGGGAAGCTTTCTTT. It is translated as CASSQLDREAFF. The rearrangement joins TRBV7-2 to TRBJ1-1; 7 bases map to TRBD1. The V gene's germline CDR1 is SGHTA and CDR2 FQGNSA. The CDR3 runs to 12 residues. Trimming at V came to 5 bases and at J to 8 bases, leaving 5 bases not matched to a gene. The full variable domain, completed using reference TRBV7-2 and TRBJ1-1, is GAGVSQSPSNKVTEKGKDVELRCDPISGHTALYWYRQSLGQGLEFLIYFQGNSAPDKSGLPSDRFSAERTGGSVSTLTIQRTQQEDSAVYLCASSQLDREAFFGQGTRLTVV.

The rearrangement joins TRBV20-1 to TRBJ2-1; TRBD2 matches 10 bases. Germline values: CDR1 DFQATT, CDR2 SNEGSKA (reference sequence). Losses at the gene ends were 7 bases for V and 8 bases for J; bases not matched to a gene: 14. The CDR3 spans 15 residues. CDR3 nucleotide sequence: TGCAGTGGGATAGCGCGGTCTAGCGGGAGCCATGAGCAGTTCTTC. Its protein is CSGIARSSGSHEQFF.

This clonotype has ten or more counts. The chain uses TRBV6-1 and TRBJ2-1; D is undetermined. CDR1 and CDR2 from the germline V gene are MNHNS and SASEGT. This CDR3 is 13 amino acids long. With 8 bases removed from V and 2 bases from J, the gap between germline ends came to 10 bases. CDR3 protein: CASGERTYNEQFF. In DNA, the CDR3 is TGTGCCAGCGGCGAGCGAACCTACAATGAGCAGTTCTTC.

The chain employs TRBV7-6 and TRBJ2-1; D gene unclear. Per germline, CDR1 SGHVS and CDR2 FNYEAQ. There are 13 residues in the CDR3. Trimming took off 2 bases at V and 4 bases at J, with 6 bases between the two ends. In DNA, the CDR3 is TGTGCCAGCAGCTTAAAGAAATACAATGAGCAGTTCTTC. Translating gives CASSLKKYNEQFF.

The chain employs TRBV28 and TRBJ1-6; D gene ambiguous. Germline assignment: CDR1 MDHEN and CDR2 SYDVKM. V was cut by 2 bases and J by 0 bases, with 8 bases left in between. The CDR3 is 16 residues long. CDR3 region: CASSLRPSSYNSPLHF. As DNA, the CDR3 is TGTGCCAGCAGTTTACGCCCGAGCTCCTATAATTCACCCCTCCACTTT.

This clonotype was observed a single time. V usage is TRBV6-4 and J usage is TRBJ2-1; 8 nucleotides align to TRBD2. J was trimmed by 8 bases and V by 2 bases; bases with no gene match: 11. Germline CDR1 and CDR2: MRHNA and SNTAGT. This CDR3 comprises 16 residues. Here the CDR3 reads CASSDLPGREVYEQFF. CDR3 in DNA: TGTGCCAGCAGTGACCTTCCGGGGCGGGAGGTCTATGAGCAGTTCTTC.

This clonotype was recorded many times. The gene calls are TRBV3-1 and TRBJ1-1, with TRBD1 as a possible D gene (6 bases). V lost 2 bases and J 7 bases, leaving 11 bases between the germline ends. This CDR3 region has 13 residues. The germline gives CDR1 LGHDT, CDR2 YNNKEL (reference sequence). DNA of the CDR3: TGTGCCAGCAGCCAATTTACAGGGAGTGAAGCTTTCTTT. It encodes CASSQFTGSEAFF. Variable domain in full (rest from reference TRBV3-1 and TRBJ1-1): DTAVSQTPKYLVTQMGNDKSIKCEQNLGHDTMYWYKQDSKKFLKIMFSYNNKELIINETVPNRFSPKSPDKAHLNLHINSLELGDSAVYFCASSQFTGSEAFFGQGTRLTVV.

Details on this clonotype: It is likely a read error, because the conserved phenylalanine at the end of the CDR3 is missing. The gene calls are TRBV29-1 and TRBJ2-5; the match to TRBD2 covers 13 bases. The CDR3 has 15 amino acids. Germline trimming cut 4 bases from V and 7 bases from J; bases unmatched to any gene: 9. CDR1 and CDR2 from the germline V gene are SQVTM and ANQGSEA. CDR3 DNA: TGCAGCGTTGGAACTAGCGGGAGGGCCGGGGGGACCCAGTACCTC. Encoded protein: CSVGTSGRAGGTQYL.

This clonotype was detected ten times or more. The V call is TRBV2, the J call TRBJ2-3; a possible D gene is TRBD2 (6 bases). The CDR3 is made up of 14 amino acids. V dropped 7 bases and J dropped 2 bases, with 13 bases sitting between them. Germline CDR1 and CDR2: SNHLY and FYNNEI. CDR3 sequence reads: CASKDGRDTDTQYF. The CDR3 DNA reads TGTGCCAGCAAAGATGGGCGGGACACAGATACGCAGTATTTT.

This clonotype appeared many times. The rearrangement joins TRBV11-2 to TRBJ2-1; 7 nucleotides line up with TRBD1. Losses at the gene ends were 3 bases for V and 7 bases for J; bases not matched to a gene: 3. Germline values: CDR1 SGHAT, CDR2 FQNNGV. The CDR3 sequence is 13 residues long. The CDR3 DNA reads TGTGCCAGCAGCTTTGGGACAGCAAATGAGCAGTTCTTC. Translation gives CASSFGTANEQFF.

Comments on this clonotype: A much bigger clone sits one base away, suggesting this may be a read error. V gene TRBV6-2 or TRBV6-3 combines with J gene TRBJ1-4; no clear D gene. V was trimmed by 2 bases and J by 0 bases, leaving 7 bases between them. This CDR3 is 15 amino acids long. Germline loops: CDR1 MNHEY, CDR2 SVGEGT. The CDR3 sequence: CASSYPGSTNEKLFF. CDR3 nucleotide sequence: TGTGCCAGCAGTTACCCTGGCTCAACTAATGAAAAACTGTTTTTT.

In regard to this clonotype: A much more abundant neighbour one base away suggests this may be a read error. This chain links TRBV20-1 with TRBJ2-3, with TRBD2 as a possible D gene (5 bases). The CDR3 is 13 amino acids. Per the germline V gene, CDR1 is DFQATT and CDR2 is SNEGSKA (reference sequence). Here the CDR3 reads CSTREASTDTQYF. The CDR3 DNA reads TGCAGTACTAGAGAAGCTAGCACAGATACGCAGTATTTT.

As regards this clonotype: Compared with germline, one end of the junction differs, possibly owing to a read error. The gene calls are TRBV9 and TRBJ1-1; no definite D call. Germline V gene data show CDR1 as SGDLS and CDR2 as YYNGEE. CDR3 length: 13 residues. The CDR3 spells CAGSNTGNTEAFF. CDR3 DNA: TGTGCCGGCAGTAACACGGGGAACACTGAAGCTTTCTTT.

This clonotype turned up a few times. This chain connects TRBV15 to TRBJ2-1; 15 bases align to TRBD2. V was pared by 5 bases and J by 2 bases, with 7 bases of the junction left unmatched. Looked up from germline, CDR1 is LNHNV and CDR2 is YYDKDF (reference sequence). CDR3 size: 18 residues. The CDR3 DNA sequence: TGTGCCACCAGCGGGGGACTAGCGGGAGGCCCCGCCTACAATGAGCAGTTCTTC. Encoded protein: CATSGGLAGGPAYNEQFF.

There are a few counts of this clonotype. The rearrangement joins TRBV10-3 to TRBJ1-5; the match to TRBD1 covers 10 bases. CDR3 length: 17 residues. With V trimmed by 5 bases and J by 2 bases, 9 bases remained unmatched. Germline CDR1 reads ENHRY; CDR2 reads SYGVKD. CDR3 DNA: TGTGCCATCAGTCCGACAGGGGGCGCGACGGGCAATCAGCCCCAGCATTTT. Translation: CAISPTGGATGNQPQHF.

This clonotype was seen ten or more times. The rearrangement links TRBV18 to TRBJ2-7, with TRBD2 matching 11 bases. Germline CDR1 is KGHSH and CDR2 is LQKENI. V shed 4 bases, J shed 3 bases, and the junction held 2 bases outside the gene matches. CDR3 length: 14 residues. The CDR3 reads CASSRSGRDYEQYF. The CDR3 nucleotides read TGTGCCAGCTCACGTAGCGGGAGGGACTACGAGCAGTACTTC.

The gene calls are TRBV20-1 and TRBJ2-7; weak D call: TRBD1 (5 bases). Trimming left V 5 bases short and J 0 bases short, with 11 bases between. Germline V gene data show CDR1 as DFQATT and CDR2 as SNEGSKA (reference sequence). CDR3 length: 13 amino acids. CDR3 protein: CSARTPSSYEQYF. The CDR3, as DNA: TGCAGTGCTCGGACACCAAGCTCCTACGAGCAGTACTTC.